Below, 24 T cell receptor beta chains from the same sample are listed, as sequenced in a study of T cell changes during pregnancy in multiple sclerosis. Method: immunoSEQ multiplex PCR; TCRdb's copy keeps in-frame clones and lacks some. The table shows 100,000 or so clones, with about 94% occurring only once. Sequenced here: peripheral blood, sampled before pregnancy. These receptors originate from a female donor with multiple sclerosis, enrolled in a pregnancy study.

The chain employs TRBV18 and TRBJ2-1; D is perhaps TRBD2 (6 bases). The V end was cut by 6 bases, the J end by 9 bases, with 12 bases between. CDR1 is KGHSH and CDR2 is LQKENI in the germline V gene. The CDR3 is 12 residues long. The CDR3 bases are TGTGCCAGCTCTCCGACTAGTGGTGAGCAGTTCTTC. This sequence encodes CASSPTSGEQFF. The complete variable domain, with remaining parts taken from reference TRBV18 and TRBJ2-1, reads NAGVMQNPRHLVRRRGQEARLRCSPMKGHSHVYWYRQLPEEGLKFMVYLQKENIIDESGMPKERFSAEFPKEGPSILRIQQVVRGDSAAYFCASSPTSGEQFFGPGTRLTVL.

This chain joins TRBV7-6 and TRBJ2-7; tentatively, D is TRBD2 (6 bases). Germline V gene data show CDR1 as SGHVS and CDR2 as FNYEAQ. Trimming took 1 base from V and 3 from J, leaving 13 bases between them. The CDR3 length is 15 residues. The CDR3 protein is CASSLVTGADYEQYF. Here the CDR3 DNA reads TGTGCCAGCAGCTTAGTCACGGGAGCGGACTACGAGCAGTACTTC.

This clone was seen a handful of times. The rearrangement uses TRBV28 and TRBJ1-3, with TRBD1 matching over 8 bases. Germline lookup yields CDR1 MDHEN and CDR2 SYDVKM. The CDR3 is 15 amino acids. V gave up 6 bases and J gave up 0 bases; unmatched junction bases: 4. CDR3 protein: CASSRDRRSGNTIYF. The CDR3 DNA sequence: TGTGCCAGCAGCCGGGACAGGCGCTCTGGAAACACCATATATTTT. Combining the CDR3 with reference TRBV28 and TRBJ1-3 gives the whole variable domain DVKVTQSSRYLVKRTGEKVFLECVQDMDHENMFWYRQDPGLGLRLIYFSYDVKMKEKGDIPEGYSVSREKKERFSLILESASTNQTSMYLCASSRDRRSGNTIYFGEGSWLTVV.

The CDR3 here is CASSALTGLLGGEQFF. DNA of the CDR3: TGTGCCAGCAGTGCGTTGACAGGGCTTTTGGGCGGTGAGCAGTTCTTC. The chain has TRBV2 and TRBJ2-1; 7 nucleotides align to TRBD1. This CDR3 comprises 16 residues. After removal of 4 bases from V and 9 bases from J, the junction contained 15 bases not matched to a gene. The germline V gene has CDR1 SNHLY and CDR2 FYNNEI.

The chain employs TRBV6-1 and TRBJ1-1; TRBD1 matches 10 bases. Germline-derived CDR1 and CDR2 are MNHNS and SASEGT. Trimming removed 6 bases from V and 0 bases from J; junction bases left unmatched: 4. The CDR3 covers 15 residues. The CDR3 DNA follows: TGTGCCAGCAGAAGGACAGGGGGTATGAACACTGAAGCTTTCTTT. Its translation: CASRRTGGMNTEAFF.

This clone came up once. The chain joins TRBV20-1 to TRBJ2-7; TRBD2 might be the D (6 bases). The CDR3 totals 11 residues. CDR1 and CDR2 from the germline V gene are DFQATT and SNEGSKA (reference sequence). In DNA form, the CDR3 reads TGCTCGTTCGGGGGTCTCTACGAGCAGTACTTC. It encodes CSFGGLYEQYF.

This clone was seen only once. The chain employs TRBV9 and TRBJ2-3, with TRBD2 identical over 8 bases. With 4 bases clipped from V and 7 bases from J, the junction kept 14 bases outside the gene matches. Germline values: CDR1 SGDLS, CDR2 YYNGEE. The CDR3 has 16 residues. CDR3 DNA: TGTGCCAGCAGCCCGTACCTCAGCGGGGGAGGGTATACGCAGTATTTT. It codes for CASSPYLSGGGYTQYF.

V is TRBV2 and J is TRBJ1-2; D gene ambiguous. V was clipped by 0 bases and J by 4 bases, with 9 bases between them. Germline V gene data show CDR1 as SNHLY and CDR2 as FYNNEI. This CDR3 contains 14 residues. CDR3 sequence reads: CASSEAGRSYGYTF. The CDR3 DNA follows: TGTGCCAGCAGTGAAGCGGGCAGATCCTATGGCTACACCTTC. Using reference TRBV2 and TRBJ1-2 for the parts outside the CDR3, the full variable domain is EPEVTQTPSHQVTQMGQEVILRCVPISNHLYFYWYRQILGQKVEFLVSFYNNEISEKSEIFDDQFSVERPDGSNFTLKIRSTKLEDSAMYFCASSEAGRSYGYTFGSGTRLTVV.

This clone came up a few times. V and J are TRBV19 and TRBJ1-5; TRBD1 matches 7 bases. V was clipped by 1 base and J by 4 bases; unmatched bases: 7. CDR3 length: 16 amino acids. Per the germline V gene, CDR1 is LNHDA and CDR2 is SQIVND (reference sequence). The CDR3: CASSIAPGQTNQPQHF. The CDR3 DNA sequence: TGTGCCAGTAGTATAGCCCCGGGACAGACGAATCAGCCCCAGCATTTT.

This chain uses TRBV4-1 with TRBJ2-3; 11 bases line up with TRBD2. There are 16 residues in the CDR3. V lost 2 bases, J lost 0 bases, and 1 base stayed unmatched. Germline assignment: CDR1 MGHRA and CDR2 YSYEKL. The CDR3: CASSQTSGGSTDTQYF. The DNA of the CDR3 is TGCGCCAGCAGCCAAACTAGCGGGGGAAGCACAGATACGCAGTATTTT.

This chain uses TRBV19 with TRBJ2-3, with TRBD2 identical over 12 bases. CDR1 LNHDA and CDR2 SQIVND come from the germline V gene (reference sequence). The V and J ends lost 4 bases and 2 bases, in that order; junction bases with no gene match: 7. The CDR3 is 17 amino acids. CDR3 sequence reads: CASSTPGLAGYTDTQYF. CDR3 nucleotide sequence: TGTGCCAGTAGTACCCCTGGACTAGCGGGATACACAGATACGCAGTATTTT.

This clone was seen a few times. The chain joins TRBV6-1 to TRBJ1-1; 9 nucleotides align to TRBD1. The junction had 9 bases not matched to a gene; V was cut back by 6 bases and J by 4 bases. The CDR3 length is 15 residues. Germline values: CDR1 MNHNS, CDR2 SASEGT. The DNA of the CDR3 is TGTGCCAGCAGGCGGATCGGACAGGGGACCACTGAAGCTTTCTTT. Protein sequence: CASRRIGQGTTEAFF.

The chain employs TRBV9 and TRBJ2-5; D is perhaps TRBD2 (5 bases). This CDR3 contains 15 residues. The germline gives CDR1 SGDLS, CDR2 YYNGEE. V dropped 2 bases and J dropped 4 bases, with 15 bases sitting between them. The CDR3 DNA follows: TGTGCCAGCAGCGTTGTAATCTCCGGGGTAGAGACCCAGTACTTC. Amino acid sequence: CASSVVISGVETQYF.

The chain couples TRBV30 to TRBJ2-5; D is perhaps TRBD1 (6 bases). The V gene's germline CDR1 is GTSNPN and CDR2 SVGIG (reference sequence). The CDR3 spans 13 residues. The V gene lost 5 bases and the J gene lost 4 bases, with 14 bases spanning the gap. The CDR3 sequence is CAWATGLGETQYF. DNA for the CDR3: TGTGCCTGGGCGACAGGATTAGGAGAGACCCAGTACTTC. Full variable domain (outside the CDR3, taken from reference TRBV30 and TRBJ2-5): SQTIHQWPATLVQPVGSPLSLECTVEGTSNPNLYWYRQAAGRGLQLLFYSVGIGQISSEVPQNLSASRPQDRQFILSSKKLLLSDSGFYLCAWATGLGETQYFGPGTRLLVL.

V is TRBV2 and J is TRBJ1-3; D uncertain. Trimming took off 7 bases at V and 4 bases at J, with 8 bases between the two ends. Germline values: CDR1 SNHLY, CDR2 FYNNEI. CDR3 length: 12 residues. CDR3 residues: CASTIEGNTIYF. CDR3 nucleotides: TGTGCCAGCACTATCGAAGGAAACACCATATATTTT.

The CDR3 DNA is TGTGCCAGCAGCACGCGGACAGGACCCACCTACGAGCAGTACTTC. This translates into CASSTRTGPTYEQYF. The chain couples TRBV5-4 to TRBJ2-7; 7 bases fit TRBD1. Germline loops: CDR1 SGHNT, CDR2 YYREEE (reference sequence). J was trimmed by 2 bases and V by 4 bases; bases with no gene match: 9. This CDR3 region has 15 residues.

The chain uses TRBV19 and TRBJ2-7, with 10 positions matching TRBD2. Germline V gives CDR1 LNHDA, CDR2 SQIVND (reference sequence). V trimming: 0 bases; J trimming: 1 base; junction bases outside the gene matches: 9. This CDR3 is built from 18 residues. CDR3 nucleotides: TGTGCCAGTAGTATAGACGCTAGCGGGAGCCCCCCGTCCTACGAGCAGTACTTC. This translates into CASSIDASGSPPSYEQYF.

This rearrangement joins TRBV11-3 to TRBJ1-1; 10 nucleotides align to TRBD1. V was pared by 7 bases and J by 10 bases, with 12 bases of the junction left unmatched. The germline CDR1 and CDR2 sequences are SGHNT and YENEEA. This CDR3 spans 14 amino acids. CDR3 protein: CASNRRQGALGAFF. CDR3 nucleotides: TGTGCCAGCAACCGAAGACAGGGGGCGTTGGGAGCTTTCTTT.

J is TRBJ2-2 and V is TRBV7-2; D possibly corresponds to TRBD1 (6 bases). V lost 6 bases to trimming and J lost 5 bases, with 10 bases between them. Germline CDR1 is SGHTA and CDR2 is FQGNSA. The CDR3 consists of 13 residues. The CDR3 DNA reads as TGTGCCAGCAGTGCTCAGGGGACCGGGGAGCTGTTTTTT. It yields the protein CASSAQGTGELFF.

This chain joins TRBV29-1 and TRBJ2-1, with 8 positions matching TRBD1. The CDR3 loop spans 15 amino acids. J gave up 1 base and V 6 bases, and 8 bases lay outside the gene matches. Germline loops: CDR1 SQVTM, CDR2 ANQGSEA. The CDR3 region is CSVRQGAGSYNEQFF. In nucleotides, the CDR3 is TGCAGCGTCCGCCAGGGGGCCGGATCCTACAATGAGCAGTTCTTC.

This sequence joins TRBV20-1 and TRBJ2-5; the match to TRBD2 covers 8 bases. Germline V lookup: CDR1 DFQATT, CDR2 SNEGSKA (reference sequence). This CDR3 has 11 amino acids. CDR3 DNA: TGCACCGGCGGGAGGCTGGAGACCCAGTACTTC. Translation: CTGGRLETQYF.

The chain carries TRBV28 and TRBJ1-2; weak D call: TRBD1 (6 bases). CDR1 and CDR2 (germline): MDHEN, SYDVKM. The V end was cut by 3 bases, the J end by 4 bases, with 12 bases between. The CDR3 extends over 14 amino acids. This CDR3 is CASSFGGRGYGYTF. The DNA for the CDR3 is TGTGCCAGCAGTTTCGGGGGGCGGGGCTATGGCTACACCTTC.

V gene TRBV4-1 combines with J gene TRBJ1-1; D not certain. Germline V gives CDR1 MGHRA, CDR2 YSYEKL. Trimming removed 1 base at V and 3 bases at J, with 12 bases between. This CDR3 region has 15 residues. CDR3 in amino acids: CASSQVPVRDTEAFF. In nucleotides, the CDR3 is TGCGCCAGCAGCCAAGTTCCTGTTCGGGACACTGAAGCTTTCTTT.

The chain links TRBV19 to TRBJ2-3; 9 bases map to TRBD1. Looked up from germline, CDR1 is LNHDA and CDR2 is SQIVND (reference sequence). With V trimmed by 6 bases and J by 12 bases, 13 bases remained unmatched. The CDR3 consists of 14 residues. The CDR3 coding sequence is TGTGCCAGTAGGGGACAGGGTGCACAAATCGGCCAGTATTTT. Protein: CASRGQGAQIGQYF.